This paragraph covers one T cell receptor beta chain sequence. Its antigen is unknown. TCRdb re-called the PCR reads with MiXCR, one entry per CDR3 protein. The data hold hundreds of thousands of distinct CDR3 sequences, with 24% observed a single time. This sample is drawn from a study of molecular identifiers for immune sequencing clone quantification. Whole-study findings and limits: Clones exceeding 20 RNA copies carried over 97% of effector molecules but under 1% of naive-cell molecules.

Per the germline V gene, CDR1 is SGHDN and CDR2 is FVKESK. Deletions cut 0 bases from V and 4 bases from J, with 12 bases between. This CDR3 region has 15 residues. Sorted inputs of roughly 17,000 to 1,100,000 cells, with 10%, 30% or 50% RNA, yielded naive CD8 libraries. The specimen sequenced was naive CD8+ T cells from blood, with Jurkat cell RNA spiked in. The sample's subset: FACS-sorted CD8+CD4-CCR7+CD45RA+ naive T cells. This TCR came from a human donor in good health. Some libraries in this study had Jurkat cell RNA spiked in. The chain employs TRBV14 and TRBJ1-2, with D hard to call. CDR3 region: CASSQEGQSFYGYTF. The CDR3 nucleotides are TGTGCCAGCAGCCAAGAGGGTCAATCCTTCTATGGCTACACCTTC.